This TCR beta chain stems from a study of T cell changes during pregnancy in multiple sclerosis (dated 2019 in TCRdb). Study-wide context: The study looked at changes in the T cell repertoire across pregnancy in women with multiple sclerosis.

V is cut by 0 bases and J by 2 bases, and the space between the germline ends is 9 bases. CDR1 is given as SGHRS and CDR2 as YFSETQ, both from the germline V gene. The CDR3, cysteine through phenylalanine, is 14 amino acids long. The only DNA kept is the CDR3, 42 bases in frame from the first base. Notes on this clone: No cognate antigen has been identified for it. No quality values exist for individual bases; no much larger clone is one base distant.

The receptor library was made with the immunoSEQ multiplex PCR assay. TCRdb obtained this table from immuneACCESS and retained in-frame rearrangements with V and J assigned. These tables miss some clones; where compared with another copy, unresolved V genes account for less than half of the shortfall, and the remainder is unexplained. This sample is represented by about 47,000 clones; roughly 92% of them were singletons. The top ten constitute roughly 2.1% of the sample. The chain is made from TRBV5-1 and TRBJ2-7; the D region possibly corresponds to TRBD1 (6 bases align). The sequence was obtained from a female donor with multiple sclerosis, enrolled in a pregnancy study. Sequenced material: peripheral blood, taken in the third trimester of pregnancy. The nucleotides are TGCGCCAGCAGCTTGGCGGACAGAACCTACGAGCAGTACTTC. Its translation is CASSLADRTYEQYF.